The source of this T cell receptor (beta chain) is a study of monozygotic twins with cystic fibrosis. The junction had 7 bases not matched to a gene; V was cut back by 4 bases and J by 5 bases. This CDR3 region has 16 residues. CDR1 and CDR2 from the germline V gene are MGHRA and YSYEKL. Produced via immunoSEQ multiplex PCR; TCRdb's table is partial and in-frame only. The sample records about 15,000 clones, 85% being singletons. The receptor comes from a boy between 10 and 17 years old with cystic fibrosis. The chain carries TRBV4-1 and TRBJ2-1, with 11 bases that match TRBD2. The sequencing sample was made of blood. The chain's CDR3 is CASSRGASGRNNEQFF. For the CDR3, the DNA is TGCGCCAGCAGCCGAGGGGCTAGCGGGAGGAACAATGAGCAGTTCTTC.